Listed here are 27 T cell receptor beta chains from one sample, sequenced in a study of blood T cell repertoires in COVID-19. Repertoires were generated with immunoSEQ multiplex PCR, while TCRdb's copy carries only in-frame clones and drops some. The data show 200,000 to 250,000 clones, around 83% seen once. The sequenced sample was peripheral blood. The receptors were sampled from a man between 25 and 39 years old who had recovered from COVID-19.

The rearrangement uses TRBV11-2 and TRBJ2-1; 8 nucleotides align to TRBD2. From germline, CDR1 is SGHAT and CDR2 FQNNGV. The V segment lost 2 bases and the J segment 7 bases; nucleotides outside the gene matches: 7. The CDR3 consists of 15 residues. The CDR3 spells CASSLIGLANNEQFF. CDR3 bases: TGTGCCAGCAGCTTAATCGGACTAGCCAATAATGAGCAGTTCTTC.

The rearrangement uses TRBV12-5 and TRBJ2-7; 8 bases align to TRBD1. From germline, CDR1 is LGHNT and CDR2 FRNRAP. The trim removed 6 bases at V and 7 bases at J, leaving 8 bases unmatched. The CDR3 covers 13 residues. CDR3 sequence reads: CASGMDRVTEQYF. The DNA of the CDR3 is TGTGCTAGTGGAATGGACAGGGTGACGGAGCAGTACTTC.

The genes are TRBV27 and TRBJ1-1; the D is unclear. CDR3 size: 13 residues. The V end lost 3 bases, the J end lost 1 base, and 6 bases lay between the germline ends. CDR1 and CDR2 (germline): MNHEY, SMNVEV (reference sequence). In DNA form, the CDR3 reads TGTGCCAGCAGTTTTCTCTCGAACACTGAAGCTTTCTTT. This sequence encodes CASSFLSNTEAFF.

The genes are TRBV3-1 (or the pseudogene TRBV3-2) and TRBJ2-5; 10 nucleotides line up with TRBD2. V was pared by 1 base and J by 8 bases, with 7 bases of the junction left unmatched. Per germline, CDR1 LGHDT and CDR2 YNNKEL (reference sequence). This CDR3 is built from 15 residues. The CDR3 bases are TGTGCCAGCAGCCAAGTCTTCCTAGCGGGGGTTACCCAGTACTTC. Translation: CASSQVFLAGVTQYF.

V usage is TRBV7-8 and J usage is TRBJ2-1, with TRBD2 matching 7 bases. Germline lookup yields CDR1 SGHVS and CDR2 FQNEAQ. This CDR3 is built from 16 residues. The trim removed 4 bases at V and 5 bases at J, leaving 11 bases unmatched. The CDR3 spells CASSSQAGTLDNEQFF. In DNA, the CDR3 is TGTGCCAGCAGCTCCCAAGCGGGGACTCTCGACAATGAGCAGTTCTTC.

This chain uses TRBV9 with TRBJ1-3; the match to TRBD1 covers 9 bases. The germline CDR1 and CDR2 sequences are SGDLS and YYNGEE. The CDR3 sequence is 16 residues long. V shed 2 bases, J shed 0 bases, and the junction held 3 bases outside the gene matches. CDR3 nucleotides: TGTGCCAGCAGCGTTACAGGGGGCACCTCTGGAAACACCATATATTTT. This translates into CASSVTGGTSGNTIYF.

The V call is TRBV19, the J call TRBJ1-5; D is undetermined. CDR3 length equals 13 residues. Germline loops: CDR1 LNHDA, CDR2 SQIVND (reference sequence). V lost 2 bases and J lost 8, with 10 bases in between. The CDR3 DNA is TGTGCCAGTAGTATACGCCCACTTGAGCCCCAGCATTTT. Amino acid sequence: CASSIRPLEPQHF. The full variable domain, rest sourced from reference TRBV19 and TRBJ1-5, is DGGITQSPKYLFRKEGQNVTLSCEQNLNHDAMYWYRQDPGQGLRLIYYSQIVNDFQKGDIAEGYSVSREKKESFPLTVTSAQKNPTAFYLCASSIRPLEPQHFGDGTRLSIL.

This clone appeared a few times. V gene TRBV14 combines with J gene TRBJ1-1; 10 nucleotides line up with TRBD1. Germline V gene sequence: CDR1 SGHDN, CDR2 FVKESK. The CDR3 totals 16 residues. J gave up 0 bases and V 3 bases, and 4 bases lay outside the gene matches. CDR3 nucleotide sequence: TGTGCCAGCAGCCATAGGGACAGGGGCCTGAACACTGAAGCTTTCTTT. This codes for CASSHRDRGLNTEAFF.

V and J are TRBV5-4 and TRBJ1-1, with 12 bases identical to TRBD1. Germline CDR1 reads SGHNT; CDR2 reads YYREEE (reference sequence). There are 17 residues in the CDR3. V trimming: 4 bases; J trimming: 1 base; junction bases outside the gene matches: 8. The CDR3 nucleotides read TGTGCCAGCAGCCAGGGACAGGGGGCGCGTAGGAACACTGAAGCTTTCTTT. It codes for CASSQGQGARRNTEAFF. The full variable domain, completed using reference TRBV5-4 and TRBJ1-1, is ETGVTQSPTHLIKTRGQQVTLRCSSQSGHNTVSWYQQALGQGPQFIFQYYREEENGRGNFPPRFSGLQFPNYSSELNVNALELDDSALYLCASSQGQGARRNTEAFFGQGTRLTVV.

CDR3 loop: CASSLEAEGGTQYF. CDR3 nucleotide sequence: TGTGCCAGCAGCTTAGAAGCAGAGGGTGGAACGCAGTATTTT. The gene calls are TRBV7-9 and TRBJ2-3; a possible D gene is TRBD2 (5 bases). The CDR3 has 14 amino acids. Per germline, CDR1 SEHNR and CDR2 FQNEAQ (reference sequence). Deletions cut 1 base from V and 9 bases from J, with 14 bases between.

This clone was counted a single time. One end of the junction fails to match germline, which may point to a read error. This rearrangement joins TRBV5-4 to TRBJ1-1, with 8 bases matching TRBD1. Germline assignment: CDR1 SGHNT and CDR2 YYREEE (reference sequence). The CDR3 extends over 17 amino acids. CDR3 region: CASGFRTGRVQDTEAFF. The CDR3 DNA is TGTGCCAGCGGCTTTAGGACAGGGAGAGTCCAGGACACTGAAGCTTTCTTT.

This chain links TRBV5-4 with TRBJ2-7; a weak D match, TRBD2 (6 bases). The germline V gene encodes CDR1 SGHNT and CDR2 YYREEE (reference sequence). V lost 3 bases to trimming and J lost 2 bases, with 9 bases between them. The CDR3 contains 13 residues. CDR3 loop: CASSSAGTYEQYV. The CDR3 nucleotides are TGTGCCAGCAGCTCGGCGGGGACCTACGAGCAGTACGTC.

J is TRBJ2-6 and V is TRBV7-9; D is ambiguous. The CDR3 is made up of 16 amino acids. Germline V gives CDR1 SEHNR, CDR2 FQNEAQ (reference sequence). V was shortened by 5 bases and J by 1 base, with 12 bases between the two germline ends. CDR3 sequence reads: CASSPPSGSGANVLTF. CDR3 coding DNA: TGTGCCAGCAGCCCGCCGTCCGGGTCTGGGGCCAACGTCCTGACTTTC. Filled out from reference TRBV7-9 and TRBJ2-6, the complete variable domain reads DTGVSQNPRHKITKRGQNVTFRCDPISEHNRLYWYRQTLGQGPEFLTYFQNEAQLEKSRLLSDRFSAERPKGSFSTLEIQRTEQGDSAMYLCASSPPSGSGANVLTFGAGSRLTVL.

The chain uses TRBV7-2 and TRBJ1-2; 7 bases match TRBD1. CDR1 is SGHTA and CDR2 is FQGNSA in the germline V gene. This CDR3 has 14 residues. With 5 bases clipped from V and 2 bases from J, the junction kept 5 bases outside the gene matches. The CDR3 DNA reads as TGTGCCAGCAGCGCAACACAGGGGAACTATGGCTACACCTTC. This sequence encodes CASSATQGNYGYTF.

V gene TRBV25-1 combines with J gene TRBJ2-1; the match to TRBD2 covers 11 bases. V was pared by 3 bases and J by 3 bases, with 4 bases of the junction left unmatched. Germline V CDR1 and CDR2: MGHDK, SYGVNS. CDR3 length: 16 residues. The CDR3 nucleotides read TGTGCCAGCAGTGAGCCGGGGACTAGCGGCTACAATGAGCAGTTCTTC. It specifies CASSEPGTSGYNEQFF.

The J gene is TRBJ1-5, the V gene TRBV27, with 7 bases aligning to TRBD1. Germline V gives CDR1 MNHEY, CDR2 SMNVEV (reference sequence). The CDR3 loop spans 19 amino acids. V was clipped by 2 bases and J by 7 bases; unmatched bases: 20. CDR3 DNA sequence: TGTGCCAGCAGTTTAATCGCCCCTACGGGACAGCTTCTCCGACAGCCCCAGCATTTT. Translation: CASSLIAPTGQLLRQPQHF.

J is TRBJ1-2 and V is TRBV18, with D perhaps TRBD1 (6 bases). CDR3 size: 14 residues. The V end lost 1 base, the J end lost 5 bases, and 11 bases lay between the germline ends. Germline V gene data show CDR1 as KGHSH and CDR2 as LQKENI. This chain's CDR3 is CASSPLEGGYGYTF. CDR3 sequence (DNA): TGTGCCAGCTCACCACTTGAAGGGGGTTATGGCTACACCTTC.

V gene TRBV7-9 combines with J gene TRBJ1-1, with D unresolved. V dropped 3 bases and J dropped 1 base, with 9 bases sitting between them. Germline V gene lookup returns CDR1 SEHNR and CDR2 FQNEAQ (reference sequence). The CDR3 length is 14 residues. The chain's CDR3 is CASSFERGNTEAFF. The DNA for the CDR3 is TGTGCCAGCAGCTTCGAGCGAGGGAACACTGAAGCTTTCTTT.

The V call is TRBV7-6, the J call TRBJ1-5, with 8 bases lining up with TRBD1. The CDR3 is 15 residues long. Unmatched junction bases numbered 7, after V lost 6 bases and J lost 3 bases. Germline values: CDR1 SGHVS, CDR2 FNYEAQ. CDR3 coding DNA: TGTGCCAGCAGTTCCGGGACAGGCATCAATCAGCCCCAGCATTTT. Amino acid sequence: CASSSGTGINQPQHF.

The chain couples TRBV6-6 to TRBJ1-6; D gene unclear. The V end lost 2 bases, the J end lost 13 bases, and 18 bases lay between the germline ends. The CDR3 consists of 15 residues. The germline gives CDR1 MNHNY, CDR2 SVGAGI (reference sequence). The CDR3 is CASSYVSPTRAPLHF. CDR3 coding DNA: TGTGCCAGCAGTTACGTTTCACCCACCCGAGCGCCCCTCCACTTT.

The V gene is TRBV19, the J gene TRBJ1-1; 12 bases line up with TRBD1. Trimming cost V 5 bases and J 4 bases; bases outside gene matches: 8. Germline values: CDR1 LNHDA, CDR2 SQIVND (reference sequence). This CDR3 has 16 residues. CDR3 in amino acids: CASSHWGTGGATEAFF. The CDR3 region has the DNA TGTGCCAGTAGTCACTGGGGGACAGGGGGCGCCACTGAAGCTTTCTTT.

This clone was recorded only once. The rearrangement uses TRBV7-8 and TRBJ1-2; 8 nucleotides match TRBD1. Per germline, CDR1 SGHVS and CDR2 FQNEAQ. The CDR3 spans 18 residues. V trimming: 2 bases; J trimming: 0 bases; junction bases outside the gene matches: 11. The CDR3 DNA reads TGTGCCAGCAGCTTAAGGTTCGGACAGGGCGATCCTAACTATGGCTACACCTTC. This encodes CASSLRFGQGDPNYGYTF.

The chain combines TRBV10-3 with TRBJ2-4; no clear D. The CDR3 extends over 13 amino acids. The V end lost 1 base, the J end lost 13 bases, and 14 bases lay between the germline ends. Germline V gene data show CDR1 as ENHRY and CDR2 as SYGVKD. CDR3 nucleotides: TGTGCCATCAGTGAGTTGTCCTTATCAGGCCAGTACTTC. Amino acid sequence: CAISELSLSGQYF.

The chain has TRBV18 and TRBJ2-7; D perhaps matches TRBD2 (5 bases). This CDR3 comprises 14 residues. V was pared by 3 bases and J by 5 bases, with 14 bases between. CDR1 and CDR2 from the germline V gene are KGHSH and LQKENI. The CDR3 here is CASSPVRGDHEQYV. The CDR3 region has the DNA TGTGCCAGCTCACCGGTCCGGGGTGACCACGAGCAGTACGTC.

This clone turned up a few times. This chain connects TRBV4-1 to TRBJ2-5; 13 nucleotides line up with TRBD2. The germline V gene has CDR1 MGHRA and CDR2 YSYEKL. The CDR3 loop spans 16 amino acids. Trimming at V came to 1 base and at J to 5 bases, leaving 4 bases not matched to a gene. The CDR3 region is CASSQGLAGGYETQYF. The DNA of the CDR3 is TGCGCCAGCAGCCAAGGACTAGCGGGGGGATATGAGACCCAGTACTTC.

Written as DNA, the CDR3 is TGTGCCAGCAGCCTGAACCCCCCGGGCTATGGCTACACCTTC. The encoded protein is CASSLNPPGYGYTF. This chain connects TRBV5-5 to TRBJ1-2, with D uncertain. This CDR3 region has 14 residues. The V gene's germline CDR1 is SGHKS and CDR2 YYEKEE (reference sequence). The germline V and J ends were trimmed by 4 bases and 4 bases, with 14 bases remaining between them.

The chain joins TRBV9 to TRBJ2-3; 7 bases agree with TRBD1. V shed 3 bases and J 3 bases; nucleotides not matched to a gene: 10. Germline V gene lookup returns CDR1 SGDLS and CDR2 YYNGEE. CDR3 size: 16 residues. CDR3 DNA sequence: TGTGCCAGCAGCGCGCACACCGGGACAGCGACAGATACGCAGTATTTT. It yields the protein CASSAHTGTATDTQYF.